Shown below are 10 T cell receptor beta chains from a single sample sequenced in a study of beta chain features in type 1 diabetes. Every isolated RNA sample was fully reverse transcribed, so sequencing captured expressed TCRB transcripts. The assay was immunoSEQ multiplex PCR, and TCRdb's table has in-frame clones only and misses some. The sample lists 350,000 to 450,000 clones; approximately 15% were seen once. Sequencing was done on a sample of naive CD4+ T cells from blood. All receptors come from a woman aged 18-35 years in good health.

This chain joins TRBV7-9 and TRBJ1-5; the D gene is possibly TRBD1 (6 bases). The CDR3 sequence is 15 residues long. Germline CDR1 reads SEHNR; CDR2 reads FQNEAQ (reference sequence). Trimming took off 5 bases at V and 3 bases at J, with 14 bases between the two ends. DNA for the CDR3: TGTGCCAGCAGCGCGCAGGGGTTAAACAATCAGCCCCAGCATTTT. It is translated as CASSAQGLNNQPQHF. Based on the CDR3 plus reference TRBV7-9 and TRBJ1-5, the full variable domain is DTGVSQNPRHKITKRGQNVTFRCDPISEHNRLYWYRQTLGQGPEFLTYFQNEAQLEKSRLLSDRFSAERPKGSFSTLEIQRTEQGDSAMYLCASSAQGLNNQPQHFGDGTRLSIL.

CDR3 residues: CSVDGTGLYGYTF. In DNA, the CDR3 is TGCAGCGTTGATGGGACAGGCCTCTATGGCTACACCTTC. The rearrangement links TRBV29-1 to TRBJ1-2; 8 nucleotides align to TRBD1. V was pared by 3 bases and J by 4 bases, with 4 bases of the junction left unmatched. Looked up from germline, CDR1 is SQVTM and CDR2 is ANQGSEA. The CDR3 is 13 amino acids.

This clone has only a few counts. The CDR3 protein is CASSRTVGLQYEQYF. The CDR3, as DNA: TGTGCCAGCAGCCGTACCGTTGGACTACAATACGAGCAGTACTTC. The chain joins TRBV27 to TRBJ2-7; D may be TRBD2 (6 bases). The CDR3 extends over 15 amino acids. Per the germline V gene, CDR1 is MNHEY and CDR2 is SMNVEV (reference sequence). The germline V and J ends were trimmed by 6 bases and 4 bases, with 19 bases remaining between them.

This clone was counted between two and nine times. The V call is TRBV7-9, the J call TRBJ1-1; no firm D call. The CDR3 is 11 residues long. With 1 base removed from V and 7 bases from J, the gap between germline ends came to 4 bases. Germline V lookup: CDR1 SEHNR, CDR2 FQNEAQ (reference sequence). DNA of the CDR3: TGTGCCAGCAGCTTAGGAGATGAAGCTTTCTTT. Translating gives CASSLGDEAFF.

The V and J genes are TRBV18 and TRBJ2-3; 7 bases are shared with TRBD2. In germline, CDR1 is KGHSH, CDR2 LQKENI. The J segment lost 0 bases and the V segment lost 5 bases, leaving 8 bases of the junction unmatched. This CDR3 contains 16 residues. CDR3 region: CASSTYGGSSTDTQYF. DNA of the CDR3: TGTGCCAGCTCAACCTACGGCGGGAGTAGCACAGATACGCAGTATTTT.

The rearrangement links TRBV30 to TRBJ2-7; 7 bases line up with TRBD1. The V gene's germline CDR1 is GTSNPN and CDR2 SVGIG (reference sequence). The trim removed 3 bases at V and 6 bases at J, leaving 8 bases unmatched. The length of the CDR3 is 13 residues. This chain's CDR3 is CAWRGRGRTEQYF. Written as DNA, the CDR3 is TGTGCCTGGAGGGGTAGGGGGCGAACCGAGCAGTACTTC.

This clone turned up a few times. This CDR3 is also generated by other DNA sequences in the sample. The chain couples TRBV15 to TRBJ1-5, with 7 bases aligning to TRBD1. CDR1 and CDR2 (germline): LNHNV, YYDKDF (reference sequence). The J segment lost 2 bases and the V segment lost 0 bases, leaving 4 bases of the junction unmatched. This CDR3 is 16 amino acids long. The CDR3 DNA follows: TGTGCCACCAGCAGAGATCGCAGGGGGGGCAATCAGCCCCAGCATTTT. It specifies CATSRDRRGGNQPQHF.

This clone occurred a few times. The V and J genes are TRBV5-1 and TRBJ1-1, with a tentative D call TRBD1 (5 bases). The V gene lost 2 bases and the J gene lost 5 bases, with 7 bases spanning the gap. This CDR3 has 12 amino acids. Germline V lookup: CDR1 SGHRS, CDR2 YFSETQ. DNA of the CDR3: TGCGCCAGCAGCTTTCAGGGAACTGAAGCTTTCTTT. This gives the protein CASSFQGTEAFF.

This clone was seen more than once but under ten times. V usage is TRBV15 and J usage is TRBJ1-1, with D perhaps matching TRBD1 (5 bases). V dropped 3 bases and J dropped 1 base, with 9 bases sitting between them. CDR3 length: 14 residues. From germline, CDR1 is LNHNV and CDR2 YYDKDF (reference sequence). In DNA, the CDR3 is TGTGCCACCAGCAGCAGGGCTCGGAACACTGAAGCTTTCTTT. Amino acids: CATSSRARNTEAFF.

V and J are TRBV29-1 and TRBJ2-1; 9 bases line up with TRBD2. CDR1 SQVTM and CDR2 ANQGSEA come from the germline V gene. This CDR3 is built from 14 residues. With 5 bases clipped from V and 7 bases from J, the junction kept 9 bases outside the gene matches. The DNA of the CDR3 is TGCAGCGTTTTTGAGGGACTAGCTCGTAATGAGCAGTTCTTC. Translated, it gives CSVFEGLARNEQFF.